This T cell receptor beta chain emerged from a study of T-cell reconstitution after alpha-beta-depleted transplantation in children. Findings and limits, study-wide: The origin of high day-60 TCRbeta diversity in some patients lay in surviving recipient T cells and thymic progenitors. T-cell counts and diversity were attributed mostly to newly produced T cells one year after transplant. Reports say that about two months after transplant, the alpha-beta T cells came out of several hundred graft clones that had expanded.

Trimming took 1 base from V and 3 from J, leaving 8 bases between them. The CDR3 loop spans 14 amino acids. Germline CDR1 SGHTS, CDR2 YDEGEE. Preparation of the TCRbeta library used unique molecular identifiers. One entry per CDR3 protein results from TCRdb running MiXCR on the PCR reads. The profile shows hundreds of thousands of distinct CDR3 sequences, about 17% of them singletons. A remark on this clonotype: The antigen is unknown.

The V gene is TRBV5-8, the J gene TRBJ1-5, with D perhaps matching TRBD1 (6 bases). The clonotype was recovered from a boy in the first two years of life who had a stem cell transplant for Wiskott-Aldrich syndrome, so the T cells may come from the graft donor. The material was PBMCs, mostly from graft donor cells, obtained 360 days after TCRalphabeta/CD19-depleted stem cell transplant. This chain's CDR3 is CASSLRQVNQPQHF. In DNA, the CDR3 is TGTGCCAGCAGCTTGCGACAGGTCAATCAGCCCCAGCATTTT. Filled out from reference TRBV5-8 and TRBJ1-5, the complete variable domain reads EAGVTQSPTHLIKTRGQQATLRCSPISGHTSVYWYQQALGLGLQFLLWYDEGEERNRGNFPPRFSGRQFPNYSSELNVNALELEDSALYLCASSLRQVNQPQHFGDGTRLSIL.